This record concerns one TCR beta chain sequence. This entry comes from a study of shared clonotypes between healthy human individuals. The split of CD4+ cells yielded CD45RA+ naive and CD45RA-negative memory subsets. Trimming removed 5 bases from V and 9 bases from J; junction bases left unmatched: 6. This CDR3 is built from 12 residues. CDR1 is MDHEN, CDR2 SYDVKM, per germline. Sequencing used immunoSEQ multiplex PCR; TCRdb keeps in-frame clones, though not all of them. The sample records approximately 700,000 clones, roughly 73% being singletons. The receptor comes from a woman under 40 in good health. V is TRBV28 and J is TRBJ1-1; 7 nucleotides line up with TRBD1. Sequencing was done on a sample of memory CD4+ T cells sorted from blood. Subset reported: CD45RA-negative fraction. The CDR3 loop reads CASSRQGGKAFF. As DNA, the CDR3 is TGTGCCAGCAGTCGACAGGGTGGGAAAGCTTTCTTT.